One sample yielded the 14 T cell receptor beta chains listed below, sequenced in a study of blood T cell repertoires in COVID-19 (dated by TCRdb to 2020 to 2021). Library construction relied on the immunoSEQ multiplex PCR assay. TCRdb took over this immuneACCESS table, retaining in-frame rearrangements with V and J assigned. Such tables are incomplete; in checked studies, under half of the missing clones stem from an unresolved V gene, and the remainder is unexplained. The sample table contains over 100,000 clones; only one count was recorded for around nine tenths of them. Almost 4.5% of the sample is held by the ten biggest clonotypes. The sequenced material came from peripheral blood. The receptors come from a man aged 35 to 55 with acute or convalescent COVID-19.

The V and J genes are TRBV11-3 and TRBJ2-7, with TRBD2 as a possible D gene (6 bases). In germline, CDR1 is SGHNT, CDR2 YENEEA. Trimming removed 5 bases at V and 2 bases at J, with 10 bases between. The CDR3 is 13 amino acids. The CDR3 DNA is TGTGCCAGCAGCGCCGGGAGTACCTACGAGCAGTACTTC. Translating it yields CASSAGSTYEQYF.

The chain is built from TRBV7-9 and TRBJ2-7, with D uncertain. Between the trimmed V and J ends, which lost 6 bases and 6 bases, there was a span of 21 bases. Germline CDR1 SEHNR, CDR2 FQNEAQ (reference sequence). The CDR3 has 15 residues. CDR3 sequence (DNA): TGTGCCAGCAGTCCCGAAGGCGGCCTCCTAGGCGAGCAGTACTTC. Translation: CASSPEGGLLGEQYF.

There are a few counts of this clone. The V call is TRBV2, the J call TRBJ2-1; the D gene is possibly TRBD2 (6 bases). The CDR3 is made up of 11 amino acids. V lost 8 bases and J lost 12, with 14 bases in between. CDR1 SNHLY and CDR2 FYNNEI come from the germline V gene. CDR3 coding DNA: TGTGCCAGCGCGGGGTGGGATACGCAGTTCTTC. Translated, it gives CASAGWDTQFF.

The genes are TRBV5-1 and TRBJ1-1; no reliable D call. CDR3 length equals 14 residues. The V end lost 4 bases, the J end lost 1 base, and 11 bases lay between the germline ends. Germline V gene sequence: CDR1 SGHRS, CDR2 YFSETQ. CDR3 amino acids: CASSKTDTNTEAFF. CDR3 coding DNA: TGCGCCAGCAGCAAAACTGACACGAACACTGAAGCTTTCTTT.

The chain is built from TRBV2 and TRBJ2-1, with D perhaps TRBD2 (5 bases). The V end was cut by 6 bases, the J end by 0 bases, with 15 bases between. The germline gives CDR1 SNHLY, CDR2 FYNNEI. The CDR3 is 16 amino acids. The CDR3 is CASSAHQRSSYNEQFF. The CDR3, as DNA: TGTGCCAGCAGCGCCCATCAGCGGAGCTCCTACAATGAGCAGTTCTTC. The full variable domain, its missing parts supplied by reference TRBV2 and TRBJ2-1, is EPEVTQTPSHQVTQMGQEVILRCVPISNHLYFYWYRQILGQKVEFLVSFYNNEISEKSEIFDDQFSVERPDGSNFTLKIRSTKLEDSAMYFCASSAHQRSSYNEQFFGPGTRLTVL.

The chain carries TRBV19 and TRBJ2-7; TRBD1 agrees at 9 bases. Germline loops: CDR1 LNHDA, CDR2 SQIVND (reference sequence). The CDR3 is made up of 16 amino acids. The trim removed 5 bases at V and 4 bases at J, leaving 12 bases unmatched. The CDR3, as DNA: TGTGCCAGTAGTCTCGTTAAAGGACAGGGGTTATACGAGCAGTACTTC. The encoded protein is CASSLVKGQGLYEQYF.

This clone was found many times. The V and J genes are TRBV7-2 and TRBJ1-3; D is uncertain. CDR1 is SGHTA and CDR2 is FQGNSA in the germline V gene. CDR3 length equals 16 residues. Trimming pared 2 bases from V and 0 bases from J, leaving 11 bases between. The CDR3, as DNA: TGTGCCAGCAGCTTAACCGGCGGGAACTCTGGAAACACCATATATTTT. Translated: CASSLTGGNSGNTIYF.

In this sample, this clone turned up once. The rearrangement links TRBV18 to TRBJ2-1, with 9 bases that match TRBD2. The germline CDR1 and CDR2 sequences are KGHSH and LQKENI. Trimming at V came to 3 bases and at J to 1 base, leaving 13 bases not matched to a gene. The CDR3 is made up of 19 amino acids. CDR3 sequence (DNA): TGTGCCAGCTCACCCGGGTTTAGCGGGGGCCGTCATTCCTACAATGAGCAGTTCTTC. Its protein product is CASSPGFSGGRHSYNEQFF.

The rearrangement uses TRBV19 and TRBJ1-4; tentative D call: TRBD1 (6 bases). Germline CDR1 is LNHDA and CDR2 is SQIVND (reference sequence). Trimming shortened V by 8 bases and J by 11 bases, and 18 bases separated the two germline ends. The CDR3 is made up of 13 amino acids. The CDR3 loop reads CASSPGQTTKLFF. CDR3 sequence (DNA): TGTGCCAGTTCCCCTGGACAGACGACGAAACTGTTTTTT.

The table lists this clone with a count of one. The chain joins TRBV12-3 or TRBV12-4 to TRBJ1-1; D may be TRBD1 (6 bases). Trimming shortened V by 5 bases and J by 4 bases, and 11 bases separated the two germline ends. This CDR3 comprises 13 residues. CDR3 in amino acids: CASSPGQPTEAFF. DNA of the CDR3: TGTGCCAGCAGTCCGGGACAACCCACTGAAGCTTTCTTT.

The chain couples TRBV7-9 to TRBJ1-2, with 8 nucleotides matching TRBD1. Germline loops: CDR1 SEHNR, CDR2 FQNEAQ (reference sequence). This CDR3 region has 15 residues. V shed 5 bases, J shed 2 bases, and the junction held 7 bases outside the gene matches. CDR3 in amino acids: CASSHLTGDNYGYTF. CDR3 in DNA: TGTGCCAGCAGCCACCTGACAGGGGACAACTATGGCTACACCTTC. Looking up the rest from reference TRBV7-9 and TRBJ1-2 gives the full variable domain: DTGVSQNPRHKITKRGQNVTFRCDPISEHNRLYWYRQTLGQGPEFLTYFQNEAQLEKSRLLSDRFSAERPKGSFSTLEIQRTEQGDSAMYLCASSHLTGDNYGYTFGSGTRLTVV.

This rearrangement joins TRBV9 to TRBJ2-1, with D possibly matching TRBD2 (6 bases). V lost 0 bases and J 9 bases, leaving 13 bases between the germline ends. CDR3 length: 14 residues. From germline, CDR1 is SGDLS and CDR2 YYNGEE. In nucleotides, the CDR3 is TGTGCCAGCAGCGTAGGACTAGTCCCGGGTGAGCAGTTCTTC. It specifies CASSVGLVPGEQFF.

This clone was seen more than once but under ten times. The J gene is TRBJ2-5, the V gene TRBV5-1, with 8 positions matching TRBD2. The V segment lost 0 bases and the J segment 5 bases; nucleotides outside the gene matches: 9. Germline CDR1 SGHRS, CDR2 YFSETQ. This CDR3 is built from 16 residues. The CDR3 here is CASSLAPSGSQETQYF. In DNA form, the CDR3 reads TGCGCCAGCAGCTTGGCCCCTAGCGGGTCACAGGAGACCCAGTACTTC.

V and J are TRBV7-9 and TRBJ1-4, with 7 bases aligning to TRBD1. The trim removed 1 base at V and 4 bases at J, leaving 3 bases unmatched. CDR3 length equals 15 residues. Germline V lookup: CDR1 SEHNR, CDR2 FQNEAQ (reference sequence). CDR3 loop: CASSLVAGGNEKLFF. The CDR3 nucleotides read TGTGCCAGCAGCTTAGTGGCAGGGGGTAATGAAAAACTGTTTTTT.